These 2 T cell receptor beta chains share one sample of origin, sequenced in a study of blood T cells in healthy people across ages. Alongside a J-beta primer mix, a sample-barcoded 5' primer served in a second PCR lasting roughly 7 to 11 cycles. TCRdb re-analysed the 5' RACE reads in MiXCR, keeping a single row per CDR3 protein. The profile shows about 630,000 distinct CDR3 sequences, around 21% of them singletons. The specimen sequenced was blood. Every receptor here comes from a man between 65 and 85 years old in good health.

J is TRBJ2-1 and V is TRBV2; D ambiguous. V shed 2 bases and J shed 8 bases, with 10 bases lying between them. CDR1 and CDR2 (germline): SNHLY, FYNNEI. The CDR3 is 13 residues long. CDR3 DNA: TGTGCCAGCAGTGAACCCAGTCGGTATGAGCAGTTCTTC. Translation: CASSEPSRYEQFF.

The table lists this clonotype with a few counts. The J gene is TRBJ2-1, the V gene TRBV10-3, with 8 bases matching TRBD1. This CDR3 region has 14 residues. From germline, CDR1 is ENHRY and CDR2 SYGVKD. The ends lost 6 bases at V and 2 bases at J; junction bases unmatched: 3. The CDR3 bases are TGTGCCATCAGGGACAGGGATACCTACAATGAGCAGTTCTTC. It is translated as CAIRDRDTYNEQFF.